This passage covers 27 T cell receptor beta chains from one sample sequenced in a study of identical twins. Using its own MiXCR run on the 5' RACE reads, TCRdb lists one record per CDR3 protein. Altogether 690,000 or so distinct CDR3 sequences are present, less than 7% being singletons, with the ten largest covering about 2%. Sequencing input: naive T cells sorted from blood. These receptors were collected from a man aged 18 to 29 in good health.

This clonotype was counted only a few times. The chain has TRBV7-2 and TRBJ2-7, with TRBD1 matching 12 bases. The V segment lost 2 bases and the J segment 7 bases; nucleotides outside the gene matches: 6. Germline V CDR1 and CDR2: SGHTA, FQGNSA. There are 15 residues in the CDR3. CDR3 protein: CASSLMGQGAGEQYF. CDR3 DNA: TGTGCCAGCAGCTTAATGGGACAGGGGGCGGGGGAGCAGTACTTC.

The CDR3 spells CASSPRDDLLNYGYTF. For the CDR3, the DNA is TGTGCCAGCTCACCACGGGACGACCTTCTTAACTATGGCTACACCTTC. This chain joins TRBV18 and TRBJ1-2; D is possibly TRBD1 (5 bases). V was trimmed by 1 base and J by 1 base, leaving 13 bases between them. The germline CDR1 and CDR2 sequences are KGHSH and LQKENI. The CDR3 extends over 16 amino acids.

This clonotype was detected only a few times. The chain combines TRBV27 with TRBJ2-5; D gene ambiguous. The V end lost 3 bases, the J end lost 5 bases, and 10 bases lay between the germline ends. The CDR3 spans 13 residues. Germline V gives CDR1 MNHEY, CDR2 SMNVEV (reference sequence). The CDR3 coding sequence is TGTGCCAGCAGTTTTCGCGCTTTGGAGACCCAGTACTTC. Translating it yields CASSFRALETQYF.

There are a few counts of this clonotype. V usage is TRBV6-2 or TRBV6-3 and J usage is TRBJ2-1; 7 positions match TRBD1. V trimming: 6 bases; J trimming: 4 bases; junction bases outside the gene matches: 12. The CDR3 length is 16 residues. Germline-derived CDR1 and CDR2 are MNHEY and SVGEGT. CDR3 sequence reads: CASRQPGTENYNEQFF. CDR3 bases: TGTGCCAGCAGGCAACCCGGGACAGAAAATTACAATGAGCAGTTCTTC.

This clonotype was counted a few times. The chain joins TRBV7-3 to TRBJ2-5; 10 nucleotides line up with TRBD2. This CDR3 has 16 residues. V trimming: 0 bases; J trimming: 5 bases; junction bases outside the gene matches: 6. Per the germline V gene, CDR1 is SGHTA and CDR2 is FQGTGA. As DNA, the CDR3 is TGTGCCAGCAGCTTAACCCCTAGCGGGGGCCAGGAGACCCAGTACTTC. As protein: CASSLTPSGGQETQYF.

This clonotype has at least ten counts. V and J are TRBV6-1 and TRBJ2-5, with no clear D. Germline values: CDR1 MNHNS, CDR2 SASEGT. V was shortened by 5 bases and J by 5 bases, with 12 bases between the two germline ends. The CDR3 length is 13 residues. CDR3 residues: CASSSVPRETQYF. As DNA, the CDR3 is TGTGCCAGCAGTAGCGTACCCAGGGAGACCCAGTACTTC.

This clonotype has only a few counts. The CDR3 sequence: CASTSSRPYEAETQYF. DNA for the CDR3: TGTGCCAGCACTTCTTCCAGGCCGTATGAGGCAGAGACCCAGTACTTC. This chain connects TRBV5-5 to TRBJ2-5; D ambiguous. The germline V and J ends were trimmed by 6 bases and 4 bases, with 22 bases remaining between them. CDR3 length: 16 amino acids. Germline loops: CDR1 SGHKS, CDR2 YYEKEE (reference sequence).

This chain uses TRBV27 with TRBJ2-7; 9 bases map to TRBD1. Germline V gene data show CDR1 as MNHEY and CDR2 as SMNVEV (reference sequence). V was pared by 2 bases and J by 12 bases, with 8 bases of the junction left unmatched. The length of the CDR3 is 13 residues. The CDR3 DNA reads TGTGCCAGCAGTTTAAGTGGGACAGGGCTTTGGTACGTC. Amino acids: CASSLSGTGLWYV.

There are a few counts of this clonotype. The chain combines TRBV5-6 with TRBJ2-7; 7 bases agree with TRBD2. Looked up from germline, CDR1 is SGHDT and CDR2 is YYEEEE. The CDR3 runs 14 residues. J was trimmed by 3 bases and V by 4 bases; bases with no gene match: 7. CDR3 residues: CASSHLAVGYEQYF. Written as DNA, the CDR3 is TGTGCCAGCAGCCATCTAGCGGTAGGCTACGAGCAGTACTTC.

This clonotype has at least ten counts. The rearrangement joins TRBV12-3 or TRBV12-4 to TRBJ2-7; D unresolved. The CDR3 runs to 12 residues. The V end was cut by 3 bases, the J end by 7 bases, with 10 bases between. The CDR3 loop is CASSFSKGEQYF. CDR3 coding DNA: TGTGCCAGCAGTTTTTCGAAAGGGGAGCAGTACTTC.

In its sample, this clonotype was seen a few times. This chain uses TRBV2 with TRBJ2-7; D call uncertain. V was trimmed by 1 base and J by 7 bases, leaving 11 bases between them. CDR1 and CDR2 from the germline V gene are SNHLY and FYNNEI. The CDR3 has 13 residues. In nucleotides, the CDR3 is TGTGCCAGCAGTGAAGGGCCCTTTCGGGAGCAGTACGTC. Translating gives CASSEGPFREQYV.

This clonotype has a count of ten or more. The chain links TRBV5-1 to TRBJ2-1; D call uncertain. This CDR3 has 14 amino acids. Trimming pared 0 bases from V and 8 bases from J, leaving 12 bases between. From germline, CDR1 is SGHRS and CDR2 YFSETQ. This chain's CDR3 is CASSLGQTRDEQFF. The CDR3 nucleotides read TGCGCCAGCAGCTTGGGCCAGACAAGGGATGAGCAGTTCTTC.

This sequence joins TRBV4-2 and TRBJ2-2; tentatively, D is TRBD1 or TRBD2 (5 bases each). Trimming shortened V by 6 bases and J by 1 base, and 21 bases separated the two germline ends. This CDR3 spans 18 amino acids. Germline-derived CDR1 and CDR2 are LGHNA and YNFKEQ. In nucleotides, the CDR3 is TGTGCCAGCAGATATACCGGGATTCGAGGGGTGAACACCGGGGAGCTGTTTTTT. Translated, it gives CASRYTGIRGVNTGELFF.

This clonotype was found a few times. The chain combines TRBV7-6 with TRBJ2-1, with D perhaps TRBD2 (5 bases). Germline values: CDR1 SGHVS, CDR2 FNYEAQ. The CDR3 contains 15 residues. Trimming took 5 bases from V and 4 from J, leaving 15 bases between them. CDR3 protein: CASSIKGSWYNEQFF. CDR3 bases: TGTGCCAGCAGCATAAAAGGGAGTTGGTACAATGAGCAGTTCTTC.

This clonotype was counted at least ten times. The rearrangement links TRBV12-3 or TRBV12-4 to TRBJ1-4; D ambiguous. There are 14 residues in the CDR3. Trimming stripped 4 bases from V and 2 bases from J, with 8 bases between. The DNA of the CDR3 is TGTGCCAGCAGTTCGGGTGGCACTAATGAAAAACTGTTTTTT. Protein sequence: CASSSGGTNEKLFF.

This clonotype showed up many times. The V gene is TRBV6-8, the J gene TRBJ2-3; D possibly matches TRBD1 or TRBD2 (5 bases each). Germline V gene data show CDR1 as MNHGY and CDR2 as SAAAGT. The V end lost 11 bases, the J end lost 0 bases, and 21 bases lay between the germline ends. The CDR3 consists of 16 residues. The CDR3 DNA sequence: TGTGCCTCACAAGATGGGCAGGGACCTAGCACAGATACGCAGTATTTT. Translated, it gives CASQDGQGPSTDTQYF.

The gene calls are TRBV27 and TRBJ2-3; no clear D. Germline assignment: CDR1 MNHEY and CDR2 SMNVEV (reference sequence). Deletions cut 0 bases from V and 0 bases from J, with 7 bases between. CDR3 length: 15 amino acids. This CDR3 is CASSLSVGSTDTQYF. CDR3 coding DNA: TGTGCCAGCAGTTTATCGGTGGGGAGCACAGATACGCAGTATTTT.

J is TRBJ1-6 and V is TRBV7-9; D remains unclear. V lost 5 bases and J 14 bases, leaving 13 bases between the germline ends. The CDR3 is 12 residues long. Germline lookup yields CDR1 SEHNR and CDR2 FQNEAQ (reference sequence). The CDR3 here is CASSPTGGTLHF. The DNA for the CDR3 is TGTGCCAGCAGCCCAACGGGAGGAACCCTCCACTTT.

Concerning this clonotype: A much larger clone differs from this one at a single base, so this may be a read error. This rearrangement joins TRBV27 to TRBJ2-1; D gene unclear. Germline lookup yields CDR1 MNHEY and CDR2 SMNVEV (reference sequence). CDR3 size: 11 residues. V shed 3 bases and J shed 9 bases, with 6 bases lying between them. This CDR3 is CASSFVGEQFF. The CDR3 nucleotides read TGTGCCAGCAGTTTTGTCGGTGAGCAGTTCTTC.

The sample holds many counts of this clonotype. The CDR3 DNA reads as TGCAGTGCTAGCACCAACGCACCAGGGTATGAGCAGTTCTTC. It translates to CSASTNAPGYEQFF. V gene TRBV20-1 combines with J gene TRBJ2-1, with D possibly TRBD1 on 5 matching bases. CDR3 length: 14 amino acids. CDR1 and CDR2 (germline): DFQATT, SNEGSKA (reference sequence). V was trimmed by 3 bases and J by 8 bases, leaving 17 bases between them.

This chain links TRBV5-1 with TRBJ2-1; TRBD2 matches 7 bases. The germline V gene has CDR1 SGHRS and CDR2 YFSETQ. V shed 5 bases, J shed 13 bases, and the junction held 15 bases outside the gene matches. There are 14 residues in the CDR3. The CDR3 protein is CASSRDSAGLPQFF. For the CDR3, the DNA is TGCGCCAGCAGTCGGGACTCGGCGGGACTACCTCAGTTCTTC.

This clonotype was counted many times. The chain is built from TRBV20-1 and TRBJ2-7; TRBD2 might be the D (6 bases). Trimming removed 2 bases at V and 2 bases at J, with 16 bases between. The CDR3 sequence is 15 residues long. Looked up from germline, CDR1 is DFQATT and CDR2 is SNEGSKA (reference sequence). The CDR3 reads CSARKPGLETYEQYV. The CDR3 DNA reads as TGCAGTGCTAGAAAACCGGGACTTGAGACCTACGAGCAGTACGTC.

This clonotype was recorded a few times. The chain is built from TRBV4-2 and TRBJ1-1; a possible D gene is TRBD1 (5 bases). This CDR3 spans 15 amino acids. Germline V gene data show CDR1 as LGHNA and CDR2 as YNFKEQ. V was pared by 2 bases and J by 4 bases, with 14 bases between. CDR3 sequence reads: CASSQRSGMSTEAFF. The DNA of the CDR3 is TGTGCCAGCAGCCAAAGGTCAGGGATGAGCACTGAAGCTTTCTTT.

V and J are TRBV21-1 and TRBJ1-6; the table assigns TRBD1, which was not confirmed against the DNA. TRBV21-1 is shown as a pseudogene. CDR3 length: 16 amino acids. CDR3 DNA: TGTGCCAGCAGCAAAGAGGACAAACCCTATAATTCACCCCTCCACTTT. This codes for CASSKEDKPYNSPLHF.

This clonotype showed up just a few times. V and J are TRBV12-5 and TRBJ1-2; D perhaps matches TRBD1 (5 bases). The CDR3 is 12 amino acids. CDR1 and CDR2 (germline): LGHNT, FRNRAP. Trimming took 5 bases from V and 6 from J, leaving 10 bases between them. CDR3 region: CASGLGHDGYTF. The CDR3 coding sequence is TGTGCTAGTGGTCTGGGGCATGATGGCTACACCTTC. Complete variable domain (other parts from reference TRBV12-5 and TRBJ1-2): DARVTQTPRHKVTEMGQEVTMRCQPILGHNTVFWYRQTMMQGLELLAYFRNRAPLDDSGMPKDRFSAEMPDATLATLKIQPSEPRDSAVYFCASGLGHDGYTFGSGTRLTVV.

This clonotype has at least ten counts. J is TRBJ2-5 and V is TRBV29-1; TRBD2 matches 7 bases. This CDR3 contains 15 residues. The germline V gene encodes CDR1 SQVTM and CDR2 ANQGSEA. V lost 3 bases, J lost 1 base, and 8 bases stayed unmatched. CDR3 bases: TGCAGCGTTGAGCGTAGCGGGCAGATCCAAGAGACCCAGTACTTC. As protein: CSVERSGQIQETQYF.

The table lists this clonotype with many counts. This sequence joins TRBV29-1 and TRBJ2-1; 8 bases match TRBD2. CDR3 length: 16 residues. The V gene's germline CDR1 is SQVTM and CDR2 ANQGSEA. V gave up 8 bases and J gave up 2 bases; unmatched junction bases: 14. The CDR3, as DNA: TGCAGCATGGGGCAGGGAGGACTAGCTGCCTACAATGAGCAGTTCTTC. Protein product: CSMGQGGLAAYNEQFF.